These 7 T cell receptor beta chains came from one sample sequenced in a study of identical twins listed by TCRdb under 2016. Receptor libraries were prepared by 5' RACE. The listed sequencing device is Illumina HiSeq 2000. TCRdb took the public reads, trimmed them with fastp at Q25, ran MiXCR for clone calling and kept in-frame beta chains. For every CDR3 protein sequence, its rows merge into one entry that carries the most common genes and DNA. This sample is represented by hundreds of thousands of distinct CDR3 sequences; 12% of them were singletons. Of the sample, 1.5% to 2% is held by the ten largest clones. These records were also assigned to another study, of yellow fever vaccine responses in identical twins.

Material for sequencing was PBMCs. The receptors were gathered from a woman aged 18-30 years in good health.

In this sample, this clonotype turned up a few times. Here the CDR3 DNA reads TGTGCCAGCAGCTTACAGGATAGCGGGACTTACGAGCAGTACTTC. It is translated as CASSLQDSGTYEQYF. V gene TRBV7-9 combines with J gene TRBJ2-7, with 8 bases matching TRBD2. The V gene's germline CDR1 is SEHNR and CDR2 FQNEAQ (reference sequence). The length of the CDR3 is 15 residues. With V trimmed by 2 bases and J by 4 bases, 7 bases remained unmatched.

V usage is TRBV5-1 and J usage is TRBJ2-3, with TRBD2 identical over 8 bases. The germline CDR1 and CDR2 sequences are SGHRS and YFSETQ. The CDR3 length is 16 residues. V lost 0 bases, J lost 5 bases, and 8 bases stayed unmatched. CDR3 in amino acids: CASSLGLASTIDTQYF. CDR3 DNA: TGCGCCAGCAGCTTGGGACTAGCGAGCACGATAGATACGCAGTATTTT.

The genes are TRBV9 and TRBJ1-2; D unclear. The V end was cut by 0 bases, the J end by 5 bases, with 11 bases between. This CDR3 contains 14 residues. The germline V gene encodes CDR1 SGDLS and CDR2 YYNGEE. The CDR3 nucleotides are TGTGCCAGCAGCGTAGTGCAGGACTGGTATGGCTACACCTTC. Encoded protein: CASSVVQDWYGYTF.

Many counts were recorded for this clonotype. This chain uses TRBV24-1 with TRBJ2-7; D ambiguous. V gave up 1 base and J gave up 6 bases, with 3 bases separating them. In germline, CDR1 is KGHDR, CDR2 SFDVKD. The CDR3 extends over 11 amino acids. The CDR3 sequence is CATSDFSEQYF. CDR3 DNA sequence: TGTGCCACCAGTGATTTTTCCGAGCAGTACTTC.

This clonotype was seen ten or more times. The CDR3 here is CSSWDRVNEQFF. The CDR3 region has the DNA TGCAGCAGTTGGGACAGGGTCAATGAGCAGTTCTTC. The J gene is TRBJ2-1, the V gene TRBV29-1; TRBD1 aligns across 9 bases. Germline-derived CDR1 and CDR2 are SQVTM and ANQGSEA. After removal of 8 bases from V and 6 bases from J, the junction contained 5 bases not matched to a gene. The CDR3 runs 12 residues.

V and J are TRBV5-1 and TRBJ2-3; the D gene is possibly TRBD1 (5 bases). V was pared by 0 bases and J by 5 bases, with 10 bases between. CDR1 is SGHRS and CDR2 is YFSETQ in the germline V gene. The CDR3 totals 14 residues. The CDR3 region has the DNA TGCGCCAGCAGCTTGGCCCAGGGCAGAGATACGCAGTATTTT. This encodes CASSLAQGRDTQYF. The full variable domain, in which reference TRBV5-1 and TRBJ2-3 provide the parts outside the CDR3, is KAGVTQTPRYLIKTRGQQVTLSCSPISGHRSVSWYQQTPGQGLQFLFEYFSETQRNKGNFPGRFSGRQFSNSRSEMNVSTLELGDSALYLCASSLAQGRDTQYFGPGTRLTVL.

This clonotype was seen more than once but under ten times. This chain uses TRBV7-8 with TRBJ2-3; D is unresolved. CDR1 is SGHVS, CDR2 FQNEAQ, per germline. Between the trimmed V and J ends, which lost 2 bases and 1 base, there was a span of 19 bases. The CDR3 is 18 residues long. The CDR3 protein is CASSLSTGSPWGTDTQYF. CDR3 nucleotides: TGTGCCAGCAGCTTATCTACGGGCTCGCCATGGGGCACAGATACGCAGTATTTT.